The next 21 T cell receptor beta chains were all read from a single sample in a study of Ad26.COV2.S vaccination and SARS-CoV-2 variants. Sample treatment: about 20 received Ad26.COV2.S at low or high dose, single or two shots; about 5 received placebo; per-sample allocation not given. The investigators took samples on day 63 after the first vaccine or placebo injection. TCRdb keeps only in-frame clones here, not all; method: immunoSEQ multiplex PCR. This table holds roughly 300,000 clones, roughly 89% found once. The source material was peripheral blood, sampled in a trial of Ad26.COV2.S vaccine versus placebo. Receptors originate from a person between 18 and 59 years old who received the Ad26.COV2.S COVID-19 vaccine or a placebo.

V gene TRBV5-1 combines with J gene TRBJ2-1; D ambiguous. The CDR3 is 14 residues long. Trimming removed 0 bases at V and 7 bases at J, with 11 bases between. Germline lookup yields CDR1 SGHRS and CDR2 YFSETQ. This CDR3 reads CASSLADSWNEQFF. As DNA, the CDR3 is TGCGCCAGCAGCTTGGCAGATAGTTGGAATGAGCAGTTCTTC.

The chain combines TRBV7-2 with TRBJ2-1, with TRBD2 matching 7 bases. CDR1 and CDR2 (germline): SGHTA, FQGNSA. The CDR3 extends over 16 amino acids. The J segment lost 2 bases and the V segment lost 7 bases, leaving 11 bases of the junction unmatched. As DNA, the CDR3 is TGTGCCAGCAAGGTGGGAGGGCAGGCTACCTACAATGAGCAGTTCTTC. Translated: CASKVGGQATYNEQFF. The full variable domain, in which reference TRBV7-2 and TRBJ2-1 provide the parts outside the CDR3, is GAGVSQSPSNKVTEKGKDVELRCDPISGHTALYWYRQSLGQGLEFLIYFQGNSAPDKSGLPSDRFSAERTGGSVSTLTIQRTQQEDSAVYLCASKVGGQATYNEQFFGPGTRLTVL.

The chain recombines TRBV11-2 with TRBJ1-6, with 8 bases identical to TRBD1. The length of the CDR3 is 14 residues. Per germline, CDR1 SGHAT and CDR2 FQNNGV. J was trimmed by 7 bases and V by 6 bases; bases with no gene match: 5. As DNA, the CDR3 is TGTGCCAGCAGTTACAGGGGGAACAATTCACCCCTCCACTTT. It is translated as CASSYRGNNSPLHF.

The genes are TRBV14 and TRBJ2-2, with D uncertain. CDR3 length: 15 amino acids. Germline V gene data show CDR1 as SGHDN and CDR2 as FVKESK. The ends were cut back, 2 bases at V and 4 bases at J, with 11 bases in the middle. The CDR3 reads CASSQPFGVTGELFF. The CDR3 DNA reads as TGTGCCAGCAGCCAACCATTTGGCGTCACCGGGGAGCTGTTTTTT.

The chain uses TRBV18 and TRBJ2-1; TRBD2 might be the D (5 bases). From germline, CDR1 is KGHSH and CDR2 LQKENI. The CDR3 sequence is 15 residues long. Trimming shortened V by 6 bases and J by 0 bases, and 12 bases separated the two germline ends. The CDR3 DNA reads as TGTGCCAGCTCCGGACTGAGATCCTCCTACAATGAGCAGTTCTTC. Translation gives CASSGLRSSYNEQFF.

V is TRBV2 and J is TRBJ2-6; TRBD2 aligns across 7 bases. The CDR3 has 18 amino acids. V lost 3 bases and J lost 0; bases outside the gene matches: 8. Germline V gives CDR1 SNHLY, CDR2 FYNNEI. This chain's CDR3 is CASSEWGGRLSGANVLTF. CDR3 sequence (DNA): TGTGCCAGCAGTGAGTGGGGAGGGAGACTCTCTGGGGCCAACGTCCTGACTTTC.

This chain links TRBV5-6 with TRBJ2-7, with TRBD1 identical over 11 bases. CDR1 is SGHDT, CDR2 YYEEEE, per germline. V shed 3 bases and J 3 bases; nucleotides not matched to a gene: 5. The CDR3 is 15 amino acids. The CDR3 is CASSSPGQGDYEQYF. CDR3 bases: TGTGCCAGCAGCTCCCCGGGACAGGGGGACTACGAGCAGTACTTC.

A note on this clone: Mismatch with germline at one junction end may stem from a read error. Additional DNA sequences in this sample encode the identical CDR3. The chain has TRBV7-2 and TRBJ1-1, with TRBD1 matching over 7 bases. The CDR3 consists of 14 residues. Germline V lookup: CDR1 SGHTA, CDR2 FQGNSA. The CDR3 protein is CASSVFRGNTEAFF. The CDR3 DNA sequence: TGTGCCAGCAGCGTATTCAGGGGGAACACTGAGGCTTTCTTT.

The chain carries TRBV28 and TRBJ2-1; 12 nucleotides line up with TRBD2. CDR3 size: 17 residues. Germline assignment: CDR1 MDHEN and CDR2 SYDVKM. Trimming cost V 5 bases and J 4 bases; bases outside gene matches: 9. The CDR3, as DNA: TGTGCCAGCAGTCCATCGCGGACTAGCGGGATATACAATGAGCAGTTCTTC. It is translated as CASSPSRTSGIYNEQFF.

In its sample, this clone was seen once. CDR3 in DNA: TGTGCCAGCAGCCACAGTTCAGGGGCGGGACGGCAAGAGACCCAGTACTTC. Protein sequence: CASSHSSGAGRQETQYF. The gene calls are TRBV3-1 (or the pseudogene TRBV3-2) and TRBJ2-5; either TRBD1 or TRBD2 may fit D (6 bases each). Germline V lookup: CDR1 LGHDT, CDR2 YNNKEL (reference sequence). CDR3 length equals 17 residues. Trimming left V 3 bases short and J 2 bases short, with 19 bases between.

The rearrangement joins TRBV4-3 to TRBJ2-5; D gene ambiguous. The CDR3 consists of 15 residues. V was pared by 0 bases and J by 2 bases, with 10 bases between. Looked up from germline, CDR1 is LGHNA and CDR2 is YSLEER. The CDR3 nucleotides read TGCGCCAGCAGCCAAGATTTTGGAGAGCAAGAGACCCAGTACTTC. This gives the protein CASSQDFGEQETQYF.

This clone was recorded once. J is TRBJ2-7 and V is TRBV9, with D perhaps TRBD1 or TRBD2 (5 bases each). Germline lookup yields CDR1 SGDLS and CDR2 YYNGEE. Trimming cost V 0 bases and J 2 bases, with 9 bases left between them. The CDR3 has 14 amino acids. CDR3 amino acids: CASSVVGDAYEQYF. The CDR3 DNA follows: TGTGCCAGCAGCGTAGTGGGGGATGCCTACGAGCAGTACTTC.

This sequence joins TRBV19 and TRBJ2-2, with 14 bases lining up with TRBD2. This CDR3 has 18 residues. Germline lookup yields CDR1 LNHDA and CDR2 SQIVND (reference sequence). Unmatched junction bases numbered 6, after V lost 5 bases and J lost 1 base. In DNA, the CDR3 is TGTGCCAGTAGTCCGACTAGCGGGGGGGCAGAGAACACCGGGGAGCTGTTTTTT. Translating gives CASSPTSGGAENTGELFF.

This clone has only a few counts. V and J are TRBV7-2 and TRBJ2-2; weak D call: TRBD2 (5 bases). The CDR3 loop spans 15 amino acids. In germline, CDR1 is SGHTA, CDR2 FQGNSA. V lost 1 base and J lost 4, with 10 bases in between. The DNA of the CDR3 is TGTGCCAGCAGCTTAGGTGCAGAGGGCACCGGGGAGCTGTTTTTT. This encodes CASSLGAEGTGELFF.

The chain joins TRBV4-3 to TRBJ2-3, with D perhaps assigned TRBD1 or TRBD2 (5 bases each). This CDR3 has 15 residues. Per the germline V gene, CDR1 is LGHNA and CDR2 is YSLEER. V was cut by 0 bases and J by 2 bases, with 9 bases left in between. The CDR3 DNA follows: TGCGCCAGCAGCCAAGACAGGGACCTCACAGATACGCAGTATTTT. Its translation is CASSQDRDLTDTQYF.

The CDR3, as DNA: TGCGCCAGCAGCTTCGGGACGGGTTACGAGCAGTACTTC. Protein product: CASSFGTGYEQYF. The chain is built from TRBV5-1 and TRBJ2-7, with D perhaps assigned TRBD1 or TRBD2 (5 bases each). The CDR3 contains 13 residues. The V gene's germline CDR1 is SGHRS and CDR2 YFSETQ. V was shortened by 2 bases and J by 4 bases, with 10 bases between the two germline ends.

This chain joins TRBV19 and TRBJ2-1; D tentatively reads TRBD1 or TRBD2 (5 bases each). Trimming shortened V by 3 bases and J by 8 bases, and 17 bases separated the two germline ends. CDR1 is LNHDA, CDR2 SQIVND, per germline (reference sequence). The CDR3 totals 15 residues. CDR3 in amino acids: CASSIMAGTFDEQFF. DNA of the CDR3: TGTGCCAGTAGTATTATGGCAGGGACGTTCGATGAGCAGTTCTTC.

The rearrangement links TRBV7-2 to TRBJ1-6; tentative D call: TRBD1 (5 bases). The CDR3 is made up of 17 amino acids. Trimming stripped 5 bases from V and 5 bases from J, with 19 bases between. Germline V gene lookup returns CDR1 SGHTA and CDR2 FQGNSA. The CDR3 nucleotides are TGTGCCAGCAGCCCCCGCGGGGCTGGGGAAAATAATTCACCCCTCCACTTT. Protein sequence: CASSPRGAGENNSPLHF.

V and J are TRBV21-1 and TRBJ1-4. TRBV21-1 is an annotated pseudogene. This CDR3 is 21 amino acids long. The CDR3 DNA sequence: TGTGCCAGCAGCAAAGGAAAAAGCCGCTGTCGGAACATTGCAACTAATGAAAAACTGTTTTTT. Its translation is CASSKGKSRCRNIATNEKLFF.

Worth noting for this clone: The sample has other DNA sequences that encode this CDR3 too. This chain's CDR3 is CASSVGGNTGELFF. As DNA, the CDR3 is TGTGCCAGCAGCGTAGGAGGGAACACCGGGGAGCTGTTTTTT. The chain combines TRBV9 with TRBJ2-2; D not resolved. The CDR3 is made up of 14 amino acids. Trimming left V 0 bases short and J 1 base short, with 4 bases between. CDR1 SGDLS and CDR2 YYNGEE come from the germline V gene.

This clone has a single count. V usage is TRBV19 and J usage is TRBJ2-7; TRBD1 agrees at 10 bases. The CDR3 runs 15 residues. V was pared by 3 bases and J by 3 bases, with 5 bases of the junction left unmatched. Germline CDR1 and CDR2: LNHDA and SQIVND (reference sequence). In nucleotides, the CDR3 is TGTGCCAGTAGTATGCAACGGGACAGGGGCTACGAGCAGTACTTC. Translating gives CASSMQRDRGYEQYF.